This is a list of T cell receptor beta chains from one sample in a study of blood T cell repertoires in COVID-19. Assay: immunoSEQ multiplex PCR; the TCRdb copy retains only in-frame clones and omits some. The sample has some 240,000 clones, more than 85% seen once. Sequenced: peripheral blood. The source of these receptors is a man aged 55 to 70 with COVID-19, enrolled during active disease. CDR3s include the opening cysteine and the closing phenylalanine or tryptophan. A D gene is named only where the DNA matches it firmly. Size tells how often a clone was seen (once, few, many) or the class of an expanded clone, and some rows leave it out.

clone_size	d_call	v_call	j_call	cdr3_nt	cdr3_aa
-	TRBD2	TRBV30	TRBJ2-2	TGTGCCTGGAAACCCAGCGGGGCGAACACCGGGGAGCTGTTTTTT	CAWKPSGANTGELFF
-	TRBD2	TRBV7-9	TRBJ2-7	TGTGCCAGCAGCTTAGGTCTAGCGGGCAGCTCCTACGAGCAGTACTTC	CASSLGLAGSSYEQYF
-	TRBD1	TRBV7-9	TRBJ1-4	TGTGCCAGCAGCTCCGACAGGGGGGGCGAAAAACTGTTTTTT	CASSSDRGGEKLFF
-	-	TRBV12-3/TRBV12-4	TRBJ1-2	TGTGCCAGCAGCCCCTTTCTTGGCGGCTACACCTTC	CASSPFLGGYTF
-	TRBD1	TRBV2	TRBJ2-1	TGTGCCAGCAGAGCAGGACAGGGGGTATTCAATGAGCAGTTCTTC	CASRAGQGVFNEQFF
few	TRBD1	TRBV19	TRBJ1-4	TGTGCCAGTACCCTGGACAGGGTAGGGAAAAAACTGTTTTTT	CASTLDRVGKKLFF
-	TRBD1	TRBV11-2	TRBJ2-3	TGTGCCAGCAGCAGGACAGGGTTCACAGATACGCAGTATTTT	CASSRTGFTDTQYF
-	TRBD1	TRBV15	TRBJ2-3	TGTGCCACCAGCAGAAGACAGGGGTGGACAGATACGCAGTATTTT	CATSRRQGWTDTQYF
once	TRBD1	TRBV5-1	TRBJ1-3	TGCGCCAGCAGCTCCGGACAGGCGGACACCATATATTTT	CASSSGQADTIYF
-	TRBD2	TRBV3-1/TRBV3-2	TRBJ2-7	TGTGCCAGCAGCCAAATGTACGGGACTATGGACGAGCAGTACTTC	CASSQMYGTMDEQYF
-	-	TRBV12-3/TRBV12-4	TRBJ1-4	TGTGCCAGCAGTTTAAACATGGTAGAAAAACTGTTTTTT	CASSLNMVEKLFF
-	-	TRBV19	TRBJ1-5	TGTGCCAGTAGGGCGCGAGGGACTTATCAGCCCCAGCATTTT	CASRARGTYQPQHF
-	TRBD2	TRBV27	TRBJ2-7	TGTGCCAGCAGTTTGAGGGGAGGCGGGAGTGGGTACGAGCAGTACTTC	CASSLRGGGSGYEQYF
once	TRBD1	TRBV7-2	TRBJ2-4	TGTGCCAGCAGTTCGACAGGGGGTAGTCTAGCCAAAAACATTCAGTACTTC	CASSSTGGSLAKNIQYF
-	TRBD2	TRBV5-6	TRBJ2-7	TGTGCCAGCAGTCCGCTAGCGGGAGGGCCCTACGAGCAGTACTTC	CASSPLAGGPYEQYF
-	-	TRBV9	TRBJ2-2	TGTGCCAGTTGCAGGGATCTTGACACCGGGGAGCTGTTTTTT	CASCRDLDTGELFF
-	-	TRBV7-2	TRBJ1-6	TGTGCCAGCAGCTCTTTTTTGCAGGGAGGATCACCCCTCCACTTT	CASSSFLQGGSPLHF
once	-	TRBV24-1	TRBJ2-1	TGTGCCACCAGTGATCCCACAGGGTTTAATGAGCAGTTCTTC	CATSDPTGFNEQFF
-	TRBD1	TRBV7-3	TRBJ2-1	TGTGCCAGCAGGATGACAGGGGCGGGCAATGAGCAGTTCTTC	CASRMTGAGNEQFF
-	TRBD1	TRBV6-1	TRBJ1-5	TGTGCCAGCAGTGAAGATACAGGGGGTTGGGGCAATCAGCCCCAGCATTTT	CASSEDTGGWGNQPQHF
-	TRBD2	TRBV11-3	TRBJ2-7	TGTGCCAGCAGCCTGGCTTCTAGCGGGAGCGAGCAGTACTTC	CASSLASSGSEQYF